This entry features one T cell receptor beta chain sequence. The antigen this receptor binds is unknown. No clone much larger than this one lies a single base away; base qualities are absent. According to the study, the label for this sample's time point signals: peripheral blood 6 weeks after treatment start. A cohort of about 31 patients with locally advanced or metastatic urothelial carcinoma, treated at Memorial Sloan Kettering on a trial protocol, was included. Peripheral blood mononuclear cells were collected from each patient pretreatment and during treatment, giving between 1 and 8 total time points per patient. The Qiagen DNeasy Blood extraction kit was used to purify genomic DNA from total PBMCs and tumor samples. Collected pretreatment and during treatment, PBMCs were isolated and stored as previously described. This specimen belongs to a study of PD-L1 blockade in urothelial cancer (dated by TCRdb to about 2017). For the wider study: All patients started therapy around 2014 and received atezolizumab 1,200 mg intravenously every 3 weeks. About 90% of the roughly 30 patients were males with bladder-origin urothelial cancer, and about 65% of the 29 reported a prior smoking history. Durable clinical benefit meant progression-free survival longer than 6 months, and TCR features were also tested against progression-free and overall survival. Pretreatment blood TCR-seq was available for around 29 patients, at least one posttreatment blood collection was obtained for about 25 patients, and tumor TCR-seq was available for about 25 patients. Durable clinical benefit was achieved by nine patients and was not achieved by 20 patients. An ECOG performance status of 0 or 1 was recorded for the patients, and 0 to 3 prior chemotherapy regimens had been received by the patients. In the same patients, whole exome sequencing and RNA sequencing of pretreatment tumors were performed in addition to TCR sequencing. A median of roughly 140,000 T cells and around 81,000 unique TCRs was obtained from blood samples, and a median clonality of approximately 0.08 was observed. Blood samples were analyzed at two time points: 3 weeks after treatment start (second dose) and 6 weeks after treatment start. An exploratory multi-omic analysis was conducted of the somatic, immune and clinical correlates of response to PD-L1 blockade with atezolizumab in urothelial cancer. Pretreatment tumor samples, along with matched peripheral blood collected serially before and after atezolizumab treatment, underwent TCR sequencing. Summary of the overall study and its limitations: Greater expansion of tumor-associated TCR clones in peripheral blood 3 weeks after the start of treatment was observed in patients with durable benefit (n of about 20, p = 0.022). A pretreatment peripheral blood TCR clonality below the median was linked to improved progression-free and overall survival. Because of the small sample size (n ≈ 31) and the many exploratory analyses performed, the results are intended to be regarded as hypothesis-generating.

To estimate absolute template abundance from read counts, synthetic TCR analog templates were spiked into each PCR. The immunoSEQ assay was used to amplify TCRbeta CDR3 regions from genomic DNA with bias-controlled V and J gene primers. Rearranged TCRbeta segments were sequenced at approximately 20X coverage. Per the source publication's procedure: Sequencing errors were corrected by clustering and CDR3s were annotated against IMGT to assign V, D and J genes. Out-of-frame and stop-codon sequences were excluded, and only productive TCRbeta rearrangements were used in downstream analyses. Clonality was computed as one minus Shannon entropy normalized by the log of the number of unique productive sequences. Clones differing between time points or between blood and tumor were identified by Fisher's exact test with Benjamini-Hochberg correction at adjusted p below 0.01. The source is immuneACCESS, and TCRdb retained only in-frame sequences with V and J called. Part of the clones is not carried over; for the studies checked, unresolved V genes explain less than half of this, and the remainder is unexplained. Clone size and V and J calls were adopted from that table, with D and trimming inferred from the DNA. The sample table contains more than 95,000 clones; only one count was recorded for around 88% of them. The ten largest clonotypes hold 1.5% to 2% of the sample.

The trim is 10 bases for V and 0 bases for J, with a gap of 10 bases between the germline ends. The germline V gene yields MDHEN for CDR1 and SYDVKM for CDR2. Including cysteine and phenylalanine, the CDR3 has 13 amino acids. CDR3 DNA only is kept here, 39 bases in frame from base 1. Recombination connected TRBV28 to TRBJ1-5; TRBD1 is perhaps the D gene, given 5 matching bases. Here the sequenced sample was PBMCs, taken around atezolizumab (anti-PD-L1) treatment. The TCR originated in a man in his 60s with urothelial cancer. Here the CDR3 is given as CAITGNSNQPQHF. The DNA sequence is as follows: TGTGCCATAACAGGTAATAGCAATCAGCCCCAGCATTTT.